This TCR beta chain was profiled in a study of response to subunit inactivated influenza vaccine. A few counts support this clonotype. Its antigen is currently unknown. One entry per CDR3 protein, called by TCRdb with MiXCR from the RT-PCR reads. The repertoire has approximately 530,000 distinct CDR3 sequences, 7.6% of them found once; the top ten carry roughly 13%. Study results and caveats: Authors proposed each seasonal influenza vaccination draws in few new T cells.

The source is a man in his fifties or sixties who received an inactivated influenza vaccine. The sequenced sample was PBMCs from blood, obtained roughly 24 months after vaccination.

The CDR3 protein is CASSLWKDYEQYF. The CDR3 DNA is TGTGCCAGCAGCTTATGGAAGGATTACGAGCAGTACTTC. The genes are TRBV7-8 and TRBJ2-7; D unresolved. V was clipped by 2 bases and J by 4 bases, with 9 bases between them. CDR1 and CDR2 from the germline V gene are SGHVS and FQNEAQ. This CDR3 has 13 amino acids. The whole variable domain, filled in from reference TRBV7-8 and TRBJ2-7, reads GAGVSQSPRYKVAKRGQDVALRCDPISGHVSLFWYQQALGQGPEFLTYFQNEAQLDKSGLPSDRFFAERPEGSVSTLKIQRTQQEDSAVYLCASSLWKDYEQYFGPGTRLTVT.